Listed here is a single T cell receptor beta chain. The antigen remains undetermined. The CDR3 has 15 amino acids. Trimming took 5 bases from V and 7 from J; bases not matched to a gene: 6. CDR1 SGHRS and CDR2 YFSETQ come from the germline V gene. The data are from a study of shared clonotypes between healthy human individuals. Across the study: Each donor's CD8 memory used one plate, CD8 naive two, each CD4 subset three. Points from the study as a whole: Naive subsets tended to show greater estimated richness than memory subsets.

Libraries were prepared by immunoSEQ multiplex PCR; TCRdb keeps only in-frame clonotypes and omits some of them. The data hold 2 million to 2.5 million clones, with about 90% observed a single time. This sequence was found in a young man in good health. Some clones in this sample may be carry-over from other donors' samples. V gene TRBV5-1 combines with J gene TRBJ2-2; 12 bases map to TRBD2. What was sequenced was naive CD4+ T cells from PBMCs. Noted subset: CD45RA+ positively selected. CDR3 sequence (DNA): TGCGCCAGCAGTCGGACTAGCGGGACGGGCGGGGAGCTGTTTTTT. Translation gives CASSRTSGTGGELFF.